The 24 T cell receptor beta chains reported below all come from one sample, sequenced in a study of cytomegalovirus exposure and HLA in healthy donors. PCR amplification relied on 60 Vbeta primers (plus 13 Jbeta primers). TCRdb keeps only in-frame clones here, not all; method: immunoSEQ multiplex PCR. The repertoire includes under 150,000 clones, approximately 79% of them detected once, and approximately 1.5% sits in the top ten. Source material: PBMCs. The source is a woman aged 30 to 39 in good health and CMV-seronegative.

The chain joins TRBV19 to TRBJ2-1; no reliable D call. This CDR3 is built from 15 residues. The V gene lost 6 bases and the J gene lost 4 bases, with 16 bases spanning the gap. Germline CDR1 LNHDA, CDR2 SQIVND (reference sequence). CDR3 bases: TGTGCCAGTAGGGAGAGTCAGAGCTCATACAATGAGCAGTTCTTC. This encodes CASRESQSSYNEQFF.

For the CDR3, the DNA is TGTGCCAGCAGGTGGGGACTAGTCGTCCAAGAGACCCAGTACTTC. Translating it yields CASRWGLVVQETQYF. The chain combines TRBV6-1 with TRBJ2-5, with 8 bases identical to TRBD2. Germline trimming cut 6 bases from V and 1 base from J; bases unmatched to any gene: 7. The germline V gene encodes CDR1 MNHNS and CDR2 SASEGT. The CDR3 is 15 residues long.

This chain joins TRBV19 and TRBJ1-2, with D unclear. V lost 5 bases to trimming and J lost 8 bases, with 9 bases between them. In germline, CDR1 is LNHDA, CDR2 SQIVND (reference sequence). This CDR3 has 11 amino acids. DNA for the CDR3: TGTGCCAGTAGTCGCCTGGAGGGCTACACCTTC. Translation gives CASSRLEGYTF. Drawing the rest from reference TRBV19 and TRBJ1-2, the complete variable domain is DGGITQSPKYLFRKEGQNVTLSCEQNLNHDAMYWYRQDPGQGLRLIYYSQIVNDFQKGDIAEGYSVSREKKESFPLTVTSAQKNPTAFYLCASSRLEGYTFGSGTRLTVV.

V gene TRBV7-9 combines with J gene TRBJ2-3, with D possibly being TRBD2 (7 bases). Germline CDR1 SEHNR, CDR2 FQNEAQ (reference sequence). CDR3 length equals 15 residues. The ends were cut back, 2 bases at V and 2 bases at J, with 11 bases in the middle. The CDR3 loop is CASSLRGGPTDTQYF. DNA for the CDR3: TGTGCCAGCAGCTTAAGGGGGGGCCCCACAGATACGCAGTATTTT.

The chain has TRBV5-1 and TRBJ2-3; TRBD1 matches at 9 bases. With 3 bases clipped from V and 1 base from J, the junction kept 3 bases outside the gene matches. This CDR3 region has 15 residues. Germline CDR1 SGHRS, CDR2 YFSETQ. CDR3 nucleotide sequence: TGCGCCAGCAGCTGGGGACAGGGCGGCACAGATACGCAGTATTTT. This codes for CASSWGQGGTDTQYF. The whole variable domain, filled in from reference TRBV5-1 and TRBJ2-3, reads KAGVTQTPRYLIKTRGQQVTLSCSPISGHRSVSWYQQTPGQGLQFLFEYFSETQRNKGNFPGRFSGRQFSNSRSEMNVSTLELGDSALYLCASSWGQGGTDTQYFGPGTRLTVL.

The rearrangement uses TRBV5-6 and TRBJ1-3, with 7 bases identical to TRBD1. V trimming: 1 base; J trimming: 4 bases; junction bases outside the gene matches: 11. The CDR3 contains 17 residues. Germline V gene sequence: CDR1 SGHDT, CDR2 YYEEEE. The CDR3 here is CASSLKGRQGPGNTIYF. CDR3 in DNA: TGTGCCAGCAGCTTGAAAGGCCGACAGGGTCCCGGAAACACCATATATTTT.

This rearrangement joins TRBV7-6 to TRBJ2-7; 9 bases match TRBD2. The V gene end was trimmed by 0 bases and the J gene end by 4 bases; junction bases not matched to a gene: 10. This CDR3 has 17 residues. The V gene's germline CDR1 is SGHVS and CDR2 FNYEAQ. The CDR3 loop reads CASSLAVWRGGRYEQYF. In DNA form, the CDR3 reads TGTGCCAGCAGCTTAGCTGTATGGCGGGGGGGCCGGTACGAGCAGTACTTC. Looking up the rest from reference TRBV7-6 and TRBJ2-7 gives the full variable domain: GAGVSQSPRYKVTKRGQDVALRCDPISGHVSLYWYRQALGQGPEFLTYFNYEAQQDKSGLPNDRFSAERPEGSISTLTIQRTEQRDSAMYRCASSLAVWRGGRYEQYFGPGTRLTVT.

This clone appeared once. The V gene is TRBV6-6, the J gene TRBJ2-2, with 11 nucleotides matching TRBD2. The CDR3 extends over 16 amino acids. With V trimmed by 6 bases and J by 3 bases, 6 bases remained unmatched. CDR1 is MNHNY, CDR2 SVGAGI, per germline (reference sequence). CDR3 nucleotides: TGTGCCAGCAGCAGACTAGCGGGGTCGGACACCGGGGAGCTGTTTTTT. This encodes CASSRLAGSDTGELFF.

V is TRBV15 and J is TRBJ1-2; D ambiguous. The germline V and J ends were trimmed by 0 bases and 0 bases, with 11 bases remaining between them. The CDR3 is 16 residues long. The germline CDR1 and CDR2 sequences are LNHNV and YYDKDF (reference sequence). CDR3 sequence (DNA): TGTGCCACCAGCAGAGAACCCGGCAGGCCTAACTATGGCTACACCTTC. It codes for CATSREPGRPNYGYTF.

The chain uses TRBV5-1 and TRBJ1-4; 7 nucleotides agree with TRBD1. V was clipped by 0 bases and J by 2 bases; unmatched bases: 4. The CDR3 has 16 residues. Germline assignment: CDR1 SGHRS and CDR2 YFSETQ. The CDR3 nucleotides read TGCGCCAGCAGCTTGGGACCACAGGGGACTAATGAAAAACTGTTTTTT. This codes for CASSLGPQGTNEKLFF.

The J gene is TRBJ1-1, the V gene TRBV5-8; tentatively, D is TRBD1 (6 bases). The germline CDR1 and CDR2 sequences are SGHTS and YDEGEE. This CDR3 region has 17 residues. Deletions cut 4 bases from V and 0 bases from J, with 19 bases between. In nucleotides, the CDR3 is TGTGCCAGCAGCCATCCCTGGACAGATCTTATGAACACTGAAGCTTTCTTT. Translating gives CASSHPWTDLMNTEAFF.

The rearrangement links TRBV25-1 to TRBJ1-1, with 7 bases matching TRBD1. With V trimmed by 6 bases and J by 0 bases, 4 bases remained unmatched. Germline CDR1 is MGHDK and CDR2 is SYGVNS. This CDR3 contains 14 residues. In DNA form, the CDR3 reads TGTGCCAGCAGGTCGGGACAGATGAACACTGAAGCTTTCTTT. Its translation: CASRSGQMNTEAFF.

The CDR3 sequence is CASSRQQGSDSPLHF. The CDR3 region has the DNA TGTGCCAGCAGCAGACAACAGGGTTCTGATTCACCCCTCCACTTT. The chain links TRBV7-6 to TRBJ1-6, with a weak D call TRBD1 (6 bases). This CDR3 has 15 amino acids. Germline V lookup: CDR1 SGHVS, CDR2 FNYEAQ. V was trimmed by 5 bases and J by 8 bases, leaving 16 bases between them.

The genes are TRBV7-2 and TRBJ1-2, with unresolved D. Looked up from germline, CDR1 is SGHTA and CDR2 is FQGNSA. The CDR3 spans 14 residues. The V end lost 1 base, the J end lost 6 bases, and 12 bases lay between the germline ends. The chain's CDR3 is CASSLDLRDDGYTF. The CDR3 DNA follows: TGTGCCAGCAGCTTAGATCTCCGGGATGATGGCTACACCTTC.

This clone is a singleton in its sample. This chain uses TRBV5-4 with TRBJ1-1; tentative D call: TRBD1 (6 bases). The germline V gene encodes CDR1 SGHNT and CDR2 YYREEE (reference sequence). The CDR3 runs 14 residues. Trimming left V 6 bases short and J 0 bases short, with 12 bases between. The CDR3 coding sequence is TGTGCCAGCAACAGGGATGGGTTGAACACTGAAGCTTTCTTT. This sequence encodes CASNRDGLNTEAFF.

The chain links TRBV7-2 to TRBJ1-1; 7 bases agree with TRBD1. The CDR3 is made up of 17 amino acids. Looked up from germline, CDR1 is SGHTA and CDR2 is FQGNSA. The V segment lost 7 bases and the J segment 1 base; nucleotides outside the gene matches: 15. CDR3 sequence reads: CASKRQGAGVRNTEAFF. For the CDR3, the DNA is TGTGCCAGCAAACGACAGGGAGCGGGGGTTCGGAACACTGAAGCTTTCTTT.

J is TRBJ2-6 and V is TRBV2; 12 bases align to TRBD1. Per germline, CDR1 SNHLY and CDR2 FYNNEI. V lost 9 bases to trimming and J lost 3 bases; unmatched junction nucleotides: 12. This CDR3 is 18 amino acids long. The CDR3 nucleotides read TGTGCCAGTATTAGAGGGGACAGGGGGCTAGGTGGGGCCAACGTCCTGACTTTC. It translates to CASIRGDRGLGGANVLTF.

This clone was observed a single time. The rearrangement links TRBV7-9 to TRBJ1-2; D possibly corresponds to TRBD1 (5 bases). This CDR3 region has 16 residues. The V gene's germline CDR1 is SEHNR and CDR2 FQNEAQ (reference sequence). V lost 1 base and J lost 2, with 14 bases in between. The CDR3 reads CASSLVGAGPNYGYTF. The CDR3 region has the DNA TGTGCCAGCAGCTTAGTCGGCGCGGGGCCAAACTATGGCTACACCTTC. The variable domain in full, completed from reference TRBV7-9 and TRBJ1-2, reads DTGVSQNPRHKITKRGQNVTFRCDPISEHNRLYWYRQTLGQGPEFLTYFQNEAQLEKSRLLSDRFSAERPKGSFSTLEIQRTEQGDSAMYLCASSLVGAGPNYGYTFGSGTRLTVV.

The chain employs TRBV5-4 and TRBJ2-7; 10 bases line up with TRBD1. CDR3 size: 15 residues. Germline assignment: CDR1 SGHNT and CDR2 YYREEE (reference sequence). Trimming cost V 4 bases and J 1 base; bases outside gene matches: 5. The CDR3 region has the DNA TGTGCCAGCAGCGCCGGGACAGGGGTATCCTACGAGCAGTACTTC. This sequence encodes CASSAGTGVSYEQYF.

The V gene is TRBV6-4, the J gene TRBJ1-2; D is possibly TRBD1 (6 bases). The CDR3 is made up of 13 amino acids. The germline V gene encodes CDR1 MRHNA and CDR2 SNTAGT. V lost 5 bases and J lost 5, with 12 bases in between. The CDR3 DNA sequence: TGTGCCAGCAGTCAGGGGCCCCTTTATGGCTACACCTTC. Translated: CASSQGPLYGYTF.

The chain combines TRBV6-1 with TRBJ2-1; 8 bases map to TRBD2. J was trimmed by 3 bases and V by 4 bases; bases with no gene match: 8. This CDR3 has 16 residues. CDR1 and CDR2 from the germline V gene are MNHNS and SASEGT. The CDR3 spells CASSARGSGGYNEQFF. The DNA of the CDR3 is TGTGCCAGCAGTGCAAGAGGGAGCGGGGGCTACAATGAGCAGTTCTTC.

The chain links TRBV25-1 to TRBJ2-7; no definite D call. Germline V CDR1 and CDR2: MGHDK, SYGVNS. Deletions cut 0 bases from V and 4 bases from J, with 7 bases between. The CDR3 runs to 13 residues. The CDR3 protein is CASSEYDSYEQYF. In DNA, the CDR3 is TGTGCCAGCAGTGAATATGACTCGTACGAGCAGTACTTC.

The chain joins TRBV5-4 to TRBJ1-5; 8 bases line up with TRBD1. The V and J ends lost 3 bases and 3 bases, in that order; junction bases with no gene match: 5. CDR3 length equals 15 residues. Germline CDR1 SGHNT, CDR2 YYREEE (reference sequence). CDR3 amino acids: CASSSRDRNNQPQHF. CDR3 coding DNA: TGTGCCAGCAGCTCGAGGGACAGGAACAATCAGCCCCAGCATTTT.

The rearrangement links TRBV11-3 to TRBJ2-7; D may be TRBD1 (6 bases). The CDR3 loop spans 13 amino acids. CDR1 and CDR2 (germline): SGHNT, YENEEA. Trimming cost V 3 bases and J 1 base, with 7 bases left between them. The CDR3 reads CASSFRGSYEQYF. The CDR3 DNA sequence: TGTGCCAGCAGCTTCAGGGGTTCCTACGAGCAGTACTTC.